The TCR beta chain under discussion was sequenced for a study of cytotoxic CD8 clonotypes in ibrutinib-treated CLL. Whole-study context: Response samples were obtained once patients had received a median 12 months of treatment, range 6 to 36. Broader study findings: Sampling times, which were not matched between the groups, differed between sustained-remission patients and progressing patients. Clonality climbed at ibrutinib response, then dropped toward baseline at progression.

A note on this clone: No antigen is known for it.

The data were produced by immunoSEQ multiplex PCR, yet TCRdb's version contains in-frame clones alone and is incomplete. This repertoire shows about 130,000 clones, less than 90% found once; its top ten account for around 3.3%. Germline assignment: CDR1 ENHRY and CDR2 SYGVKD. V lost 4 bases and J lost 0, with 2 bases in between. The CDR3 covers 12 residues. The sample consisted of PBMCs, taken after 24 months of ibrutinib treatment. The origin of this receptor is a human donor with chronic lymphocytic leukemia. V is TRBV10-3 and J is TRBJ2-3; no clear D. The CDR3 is CAISASTDTQYF. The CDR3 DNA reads TGTGCCATCAGTGCTAGCACAGATACGCAGTATTTT.